A selection of T cell receptor beta chains follows, all from one sample in a study of shared clonotypes between healthy human individuals. Assay used: immunoSEQ multiplex PCR; TCRdb lists only in-frame clones, some missing. The sample has under 550,000 clones, 95% to 97% seen once; the top ten hold less than 0.06%. The specimen sequenced was naive CD4+ T cells sorted from blood. Receptor source: a woman aged 30 to 39 in good health. The conserved cysteine and the conserved F or W are not part of the CDR3 here. Fields, in order: clone size, J gene, D gene, V gene, CDR3 protein. A D gene is named only where the DNA matches it firmly. Rows may omit the clone size; those that give it use once, few, many or a size class.

abundance: NA; j_gene: TRBJ2-7; d_gene: TRBD1; v_gene: TRBV16; CDR3aa: ASSQSGGTGVYEQY
abundance: NA; j_gene: TRBJ2-7; d_gene: NA; v_gene: TRBV7-7; CDR3aa: ASSSGRNYEQY
abundance: NA; j_gene: TRBJ1-6; d_gene: NA; v_gene: TRBV7-8; CDR3aa: ASSSPAEGTSPLH
abundance: NA; j_gene: TRBJ1-2; d_gene: NA; v_gene: TRBV5-8; CDR3aa: ASSLAGENYGYT
abundance: NA; j_gene: TRBJ2-5; d_gene: NA; v_gene: TRBV5-1; CDR3aa: ASSGQGQETQY
abundance: NA; j_gene: TRBJ2-4; d_gene: NA; v_gene: TRBV28; CDR3aa: ASSPIRVSKNIQY
abundance: NA; j_gene: TRBJ1-1; d_gene: NA; v_gene: TRBV29-1; CDR3aa: SVGRGDTEAF
abundance: NA; j_gene: TRBJ1-2; d_gene: NA; v_gene: TRBV5-1; CDR3aa: ASSWDPDPPRGYT
abundance: NA; j_gene: TRBJ2-7; d_gene: TRBD1; v_gene: TRBV19; CDR3aa: ASSPIRDRGGEQY
abundance: NA; j_gene: TRBJ2-5; d_gene: TRBD2; v_gene: TRBV5-6; CDR3aa: ASSFLAGPGETQY
abundance: NA; j_gene: TRBJ2-3; d_gene: NA; v_gene: TRBV7-2; CDR3aa: ASSPARGLGTDTQY
abundance: NA; j_gene: TRBJ2-1; d_gene: TRBD2; v_gene: TRBV5-1; CDR3aa: ASSSTSGSWNEQF
abundance: NA; j_gene: TRBJ2-2; d_gene: NA; v_gene: TRBV5-1; CDR3aa: ASSQATSSNTGELF
abundance: once; j_gene: TRBJ2-2; d_gene: NA; v_gene: TRBV5-4; CDR3aa: ASSPGTGELF
abundance: NA; j_gene: TRBJ2-2; d_gene: TRBD2; v_gene: TRBV29-1; CDR3aa: SAGLAGGVNTGELF
abundance: NA; j_gene: TRBJ1-6; d_gene: NA; v_gene: TRBV30; CDR3aa: AWSNAGGPGDSPLH
abundance: NA; j_gene: TRBJ2-7; d_gene: NA; v_gene: TRBV6-6; CDR3aa: ASSGGIGQAEQY
abundance: NA; j_gene: TRBJ2-7; d_gene: TRBD2; v_gene: TRBV2; CDR3aa: ASRGGLGGEQY
abundance: NA; j_gene: TRBJ1-2; d_gene: TRBD1; v_gene: TRBV6-5; CDR3aa: ASSGDRGSYGYT
abundance: NA; j_gene: TRBJ1-5; d_gene: NA; v_gene: TRBV18; CDR3aa: ASSPGNQPQH
abundance: NA; j_gene: TRBJ2-2; d_gene: NA; v_gene: TRBV28; CDR3aa: ASSLAHGGSVTGELF
abundance: NA; j_gene: TRBJ1-1; d_gene: NA; v_gene: TRBV5-6; CDR3aa: ASHYKGLEAF
abundance: NA; j_gene: TRBJ2-7; d_gene: TRBD2; v_gene: TRBV5-1; CDR3aa: ASSSSGRAYDEQY
abundance: NA; j_gene: TRBJ2-1; d_gene: TRBD1; v_gene: TRBV5-6; CDR3aa: ASSSAGTGGPYVEF
abundance: NA; j_gene: TRBJ2-3; d_gene: TRBD2; v_gene: TRBV5-1; CDR3aa: ASSPRLAGTDTQY
abundance: NA; j_gene: TRBJ2-1; d_gene: TRBD2; v_gene: TRBV5-1; CDR3aa: ASSTGTSGRKYEQF
abundance: NA; j_gene: TRBJ2-2; d_gene: TRBD2; v_gene: TRBV5-1; CDR3aa: ASRLGASGTIGELF
abundance: few; j_gene: TRBJ2-7; d_gene: TRBD1; v_gene: TRBV18; CDR3aa: ASSPGTGDYEQY
abundance: NA; j_gene: TRBJ2-1; d_gene: TRBD2; v_gene: TRBV19; CDR3aa: ASTWTSGLYNEQF
abundance: NA; j_gene: TRBJ2-7; d_gene: NA; v_gene: TRBV28; CDR3aa: ASSLGHTNEQY
abundance: NA; j_gene: TRBJ2-4; d_gene: TRBD2; v_gene: TRBV7-8; CDR3aa: ASSKGLAGTTRGKNIQY
abundance: NA; j_gene: TRBJ2-5; d_gene: NA; v_gene: TRBV5-1; CDR3aa: ASSFGGRETQY
abundance: NA; j_gene: TRBJ2-1; d_gene: TRBD2; v_gene: TRBV7-8; CDR3aa: ASSSLGSGRNNEQF
abundance: NA; j_gene: TRBJ1-2; d_gene: NA; v_gene: TRBV7-9; CDR3aa: ASSTLTVTYGYT
abundance: NA; j_gene: TRBJ2-7; d_gene: NA; v_gene: TRBV18; CDR3aa: ASSPSSVYEQY
abundance: once; j_gene: NA; d_gene: NA; v_gene: TRBV14; CDR3aa: ASSQSVMSYEQY
abundance: NA; j_gene: TRBJ2-1; d_gene: NA; v_gene: TRBV25-1; CDR3aa: ASSGGVEQF
abundance: NA; j_gene: TRBJ1-2; d_gene: NA; v_gene: TRBV7-9; CDR3aa: ASSFDQHYGYT
abundance: NA; j_gene: TRBJ2-7; d_gene: NA; v_gene: TRBV28; CDR3aa: ASSSDSYEQY
abundance: NA; j_gene: TRBJ2-3; d_gene: NA; v_gene: TRBV6-6; CDR3aa: ASSMVWGTDTQY
abundance: NA; j_gene: TRBJ1-5; d_gene: TRBD1; v_gene: TRBV27; CDR3aa: ASSFRTGSNQPQH
abundance: once; j_gene: NA; d_gene: TRBD2; v_gene: TRBV7-9; CDR3aa: ASSLTAGTSGERSYEQY
abundance: NA; j_gene: TRBJ1-1; d_gene: TRBD1; v_gene: TRBV11-2; CDR3aa: ASSSQGDTEAF
abundance: NA; j_gene: TRBJ2-1; d_gene: NA; v_gene: TRBV7-9; CDR3aa: ASSFVLDYTEQF
abundance: NA; j_gene: TRBJ2-2; d_gene: NA; v_gene: TRBV5-1; CDR3aa: ASSLVHLLNTGELF
abundance: NA; j_gene: TRBJ1-4; d_gene: TRBD1; v_gene: TRBV6-6; CDR3aa: ASTLGTGVEKLF
abundance: NA; j_gene: TRBJ2-5; d_gene: NA; v_gene: TRBV18; CDR3aa: ASSPLSEETQY
abundance: NA; j_gene: TRBJ2-2; d_gene: TRBD1; v_gene: TRBV30; CDR3aa: AWKGGAAGELF
abundance: NA; j_gene: TRBJ1-2; d_gene: TRBD1; v_gene: TRBV30; CDR3aa: AWVPDRLYGYT
abundance: once; j_gene: NA; d_gene: TRBD1; v_gene: TRBV29-1; CDR3aa: SVVRGGAQIEQY
abundance: NA; j_gene: TRBJ1-1; d_gene: NA; v_gene: TRBV7-9; CDR3aa: ASSFDTNTEAF
abundance: NA; j_gene: TRBJ1-5; d_gene: TRBD1; v_gene: TRBV18; CDR3aa: ASSRGQPSNQPQH
abundance: NA; j_gene: TRBJ2-7; d_gene: TRBD1; v_gene: TRBV28; CDR3aa: ASSPGTGPAPHEQY